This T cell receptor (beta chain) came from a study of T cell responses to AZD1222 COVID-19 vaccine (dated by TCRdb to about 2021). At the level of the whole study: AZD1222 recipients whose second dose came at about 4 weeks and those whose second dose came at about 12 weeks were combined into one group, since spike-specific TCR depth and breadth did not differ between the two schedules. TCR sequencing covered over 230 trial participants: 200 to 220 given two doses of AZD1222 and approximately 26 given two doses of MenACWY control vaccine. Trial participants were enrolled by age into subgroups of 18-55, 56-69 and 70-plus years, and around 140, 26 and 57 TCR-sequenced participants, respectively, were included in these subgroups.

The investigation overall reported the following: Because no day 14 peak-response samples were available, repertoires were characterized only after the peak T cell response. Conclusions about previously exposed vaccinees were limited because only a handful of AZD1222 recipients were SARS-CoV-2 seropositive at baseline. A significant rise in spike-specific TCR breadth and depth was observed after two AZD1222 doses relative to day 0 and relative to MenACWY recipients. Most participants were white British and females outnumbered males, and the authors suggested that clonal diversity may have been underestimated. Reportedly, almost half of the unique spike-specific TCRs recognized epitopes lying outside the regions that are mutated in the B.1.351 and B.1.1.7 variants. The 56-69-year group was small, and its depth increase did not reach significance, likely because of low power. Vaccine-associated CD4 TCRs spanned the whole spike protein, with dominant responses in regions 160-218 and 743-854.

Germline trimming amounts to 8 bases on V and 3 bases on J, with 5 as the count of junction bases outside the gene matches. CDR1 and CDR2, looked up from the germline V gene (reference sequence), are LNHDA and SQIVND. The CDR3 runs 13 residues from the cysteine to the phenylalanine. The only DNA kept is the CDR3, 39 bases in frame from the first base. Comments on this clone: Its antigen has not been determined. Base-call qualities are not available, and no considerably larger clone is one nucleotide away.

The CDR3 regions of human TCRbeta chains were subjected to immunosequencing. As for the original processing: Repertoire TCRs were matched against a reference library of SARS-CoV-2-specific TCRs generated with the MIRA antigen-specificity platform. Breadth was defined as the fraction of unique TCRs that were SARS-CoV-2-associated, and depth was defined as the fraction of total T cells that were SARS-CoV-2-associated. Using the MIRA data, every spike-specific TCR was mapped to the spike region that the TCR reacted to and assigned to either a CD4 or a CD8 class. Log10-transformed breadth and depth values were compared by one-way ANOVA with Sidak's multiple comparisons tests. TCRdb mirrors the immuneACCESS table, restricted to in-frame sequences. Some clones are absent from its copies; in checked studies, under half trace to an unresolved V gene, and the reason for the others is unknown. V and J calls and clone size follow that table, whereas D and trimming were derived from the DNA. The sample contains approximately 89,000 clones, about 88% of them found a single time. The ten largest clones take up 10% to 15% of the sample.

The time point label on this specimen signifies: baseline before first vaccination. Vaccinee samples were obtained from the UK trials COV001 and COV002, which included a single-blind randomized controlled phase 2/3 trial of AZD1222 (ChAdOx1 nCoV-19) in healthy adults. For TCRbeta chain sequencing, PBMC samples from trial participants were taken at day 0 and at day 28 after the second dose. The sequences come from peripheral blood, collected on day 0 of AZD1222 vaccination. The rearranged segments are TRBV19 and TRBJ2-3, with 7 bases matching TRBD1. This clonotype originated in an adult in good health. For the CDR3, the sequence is CASAEDRTDTQYF. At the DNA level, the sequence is TGTGCCAGTGCCGAGGACAGGACAGATACGCAGTATTTT. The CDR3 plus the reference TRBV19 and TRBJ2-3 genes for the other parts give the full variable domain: DGGITQSPKYLFRKEGQNVTLSCEQNLNHDAMYWYRQDPGQGLRLIYYSQIVNDFQKGDIAEGYSVSREKKESFPLTVTSAQKNPTAFYLCASAEDRTDTQYFGPGTRLTVL.